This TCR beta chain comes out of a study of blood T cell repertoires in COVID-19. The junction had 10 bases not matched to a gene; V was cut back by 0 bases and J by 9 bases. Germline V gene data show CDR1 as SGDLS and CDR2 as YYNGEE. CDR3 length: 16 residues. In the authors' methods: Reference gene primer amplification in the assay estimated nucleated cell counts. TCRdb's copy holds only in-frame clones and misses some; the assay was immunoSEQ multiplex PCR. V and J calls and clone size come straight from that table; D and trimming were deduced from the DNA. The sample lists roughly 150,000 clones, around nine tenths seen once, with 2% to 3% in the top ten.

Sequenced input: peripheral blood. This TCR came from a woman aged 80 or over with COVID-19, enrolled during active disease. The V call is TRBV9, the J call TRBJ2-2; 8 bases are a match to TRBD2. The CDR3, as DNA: TGTGCCAGCAGCGTAGGCGCGGGAGGAGCCTCCCGGGAGCTGTTTTTT. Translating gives CASSVGAGGASRELFF.